This T cell receptor (beta chain) originates from a study of cytotoxic CD8 clonotypes in ibrutinib-treated CLL. Background on the study: Timing of response sample collection was a median approximately eleven months after treatment start, with a range of 6 to 36. Regarding the study as a whole: Baseline-level clonality went beyond age-matched healthy donors and moved in step with circulating CD8+ T-cell counts. Public clonotypes, found uncommonly, either contracted or stayed stable on treatment.

Data came from immunoSEQ multiplex PCR; TCRdb stores just in-frame clones and leaves some out. The data hold about 130,000 clones, with about 80% observed a single time. A note on this clone: Its matching antigen is unknown.

Genomic DNA for TCR beta libraries, 2 to 2.5 micrograms, came from cryopreserved PBMCs. Germline CDR1 reads SGHVS; CDR2 reads FNYEAQ. This CDR3 is built from 15 residues. The V and J ends lost 5 bases and 0 bases respectively, with 11 bases between them. This receptor was taken from a human donor with chronic lymphocytic leukemia. The sequencing used PBMCs, collected after 12 months of ibrutinib treatment. J is TRBJ2-1 and V is TRBV7-6, with D unresolved. The CDR3 is CASSLDQSSYNEQFF. The CDR3 DNA reads TGTGCCAGCAGCCTAGACCAGAGCTCCTACAATGAGCAGTTCTTC.